This T cell receptor beta chain originates from a study of technical replicates of blood from a handful of donors. Some clones are missing from TCRdb's copy, which holds only in-frame ones; the method was immunoSEQ multiplex PCR. The data hold 87,000 or so clones, with about 91% observed a single time. The CDR3 is 14 amino acids. J was trimmed by 4 bases and V by 0 bases; bases with no gene match: 4. Per the germline V gene, CDR1 is SGHRS and CDR2 is YFSETQ. This chain uses TRBV5-1 with TRBJ2-7; 7 bases line up with TRBD1. The clonotype was recovered from a human donor in good health. The specimen was T cells isolated from PBMCs. For the CDR3, the DNA is TGCGCCAGCAGCTTGGACAGGGGTATGTACGAGCAGTACTTC. This sequence encodes CASSLDRGMYEQYF.